The T cell receptor beta chain under discussion was sequenced for a study of cytomegalovirus exposure and HLA in healthy donors. As for the study in general: About 85 million unique TCR sequences came from HLA-typed donors in an early release.

Trimming left V 5 bases short and J 4 bases short, with 11 bases between. The CDR3 runs 13 residues. In germline, CDR1 is SGHTA, CDR2 FQGTGA. Study outcomes and limitations: The availability of immune exposure information extended only to CMV serostatus. In a later analysis, HLA-associated TCR beta chains were more clonally expanded than equally common others.

The PCR used 60 Vbeta and 13 Jbeta primers. Repertoires were generated with immunoSEQ multiplex PCR, while TCRdb's copy carries only in-frame clones and drops some. This sample has 130,000 or so clones, with roughly four fifths found just once. Remarks on this clone: The antigen remains unidentified.

The J gene is TRBJ1-1, the V gene TRBV7-3; maybe TRBD1 (6 bases). Sequenced: PBMCs. The TCR originated in a woman between 50 and 59 years old in good health and CMV-seropositive. The CDR3 loop is CASSLLGGTEAFF. CDR3 in DNA: TGTGCCAGCAGCCTTCTAGGGGGCACTGAAGCTTTCTTT.